The 25 T cell receptor beta chains presented below share a single source sample, sequenced in a study of blood T cell repertoires in COVID-19. TCRdb's table, derived via immunoSEQ multiplex PCR, lists solely in-frame clones and lacks some. In the table there are some 170,000 clones, about 88% of which are singletons. The sequencing input was peripheral blood. The receptors shown here come from a man aged 55 to 70 with active or convalescent COVID-19.

The genes are TRBV7-9 and TRBJ2-1, with D possibly TRBD1 on 5 matching bases. This CDR3 is built from 14 residues. Per germline, CDR1 SEHNR and CDR2 FQNEAQ (reference sequence). With 1 base removed from V and 5 bases from J, the gap between germline ends came to 9 bases. Here the CDR3 reads CASSLERRDNEQFF. CDR3 nucleotides: TGTGCCAGCAGCTTAGAGCGCAGGGACAATGAGCAGTTCTTC.

This chain links TRBV29-1 with TRBJ1-2, with D unclear. Germline lookup yields CDR1 SQVTM and CDR2 ANQGSEA. The CDR3 totals 13 residues. V lost 4 bases and J lost 4, with 13 bases in between. The CDR3 DNA reads TGCAGCGTTGTTGCCTTCGAGGGCTATGGCTACACCTTC. It translates to CSVVAFEGYGYTF.

This rearrangement joins TRBV6-5 to TRBJ1-1, with D possibly being TRBD1 (5 bases). Trimming removed 2 bases from V and 0 bases from J, with 7 bases in between. This CDR3 is 14 amino acids long. Germline loops: CDR1 MNHEY, CDR2 SVGAGI. DNA of the CDR3: TGTGCCAGCAGTTACGCAGGGATGAACACTGAAGCTTTCTTT. Its protein product is CASSYAGMNTEAFF.

The CDR3 bases are TGTGCCAGCAGCTTGTTTCTCCCCTACGAGCAGTACTTC. Its protein is CASSLFLPYEQYF. The V call is TRBV5-6, the J call TRBJ2-7; no reliable D call. Between the trimmed V and J ends, which lost 1 base and 2 bases, there was a span of 7 bases. Germline V gene lookup returns CDR1 SGHDT and CDR2 YYEEEE. The CDR3 is 13 amino acids. Full variable domain (missing parts from reference TRBV5-6 and TRBJ2-7): DAGVTQSPTHLIKTRGQQVTLRCSPKSGHDTVSWYQQALGQGPQFIFQYYEEEERQRGNFPDRFSGHQFPNYSSELNVNALLLGDSALYLCASSLFLPYEQYFGPGTRLTVT.

The chain carries TRBV29-1 and TRBJ1-1, with 7 positions matching TRBD1. From germline, CDR1 is SQVTM and CDR2 ANQGSEA. The V and J ends lost 7 bases and 4 bases, in that order; junction bases with no gene match: 12. The CDR3 length is 14 residues. The DNA for the CDR3 is TGCAGCGCCGGGCCTGACAGGGACGGCACTGAAGCTTTCTTT. Amino acid sequence: CSAGPDRDGTEAFF.

This clone was detected a few times. The identical CDR3 is also encoded by other nucleotide sequences in the sample. DNA for the CDR3: TGTGCCAGCAGCTTAAGACAGGACACTGAAGCTTTCTTT. It encodes CASSLRQDTEAFF. The gene calls are TRBV7-9 and TRBJ1-1; a possible D gene is TRBD1 (6 bases). The CDR3 sequence is 13 residues long. Trimming stripped 2 bases from V and 3 bases from J, with 7 bases between. CDR1 and CDR2 (germline): SEHNR, FQNEAQ (reference sequence).

This clone was detected only once. The rearrangement links TRBV5-1 to TRBJ1-6; D not resolved. The V end was cut by 0 bases, the J end by 2 bases, with 6 bases between. The V gene's germline CDR1 is SGHRS and CDR2 YFSETQ. The CDR3 has 15 amino acids. The CDR3 spells CASSLGETYNSPLHF. Written as DNA, the CDR3 is TGCGCCAGCAGCTTGGGTGAGACCTATAATTCACCCCTCCACTTT. Full variable domain (rest looked up from reference TRBV5-1 and TRBJ1-6): KAGVTQTPRYLIKTRGQQVTLSCSPISGHRSVSWYQQTPGQGLQFLFEYFSETQRNKGNFPGRFSGRQFSNSRSEMNVSTLELGDSALYLCASSLGETYNSPLHFGNGTRLTVT.

The gene calls are TRBV7-9 and TRBJ1-1; tentatively, D is TRBD1 (6 bases). There are 14 residues in the CDR3. Germline V gene lookup returns CDR1 SEHNR and CDR2 FQNEAQ (reference sequence). Between the trimmed V and J ends, which lost 1 base and 6 bases, there was a span of 12 bases. CDR3: CASSLGTAVSEAFF. CDR3 nucleotides: TGTGCCAGCAGCTTAGGGACAGCAGTTTCTGAAGCTTTCTTT.

The chain combines TRBV29-1 with TRBJ1-2; D is perhaps TRBD1 (6 bases). V was trimmed by 5 bases and J by 6 bases, leaving 10 bases between them. Germline loops: CDR1 SQVTM, CDR2 ANQGSEA. The CDR3 contains 11 residues. CDR3 nucleotide sequence: TGCAGCGTTAAACAGGGCGATGGCTACACCTTC. This codes for CSVKQGDGYTF.

This sequence joins TRBV7-2 and TRBJ2-1; 8 bases line up with TRBD1. The CDR3 is 13 amino acids. The germline CDR1 and CDR2 sequences are SGHTA and FQGNSA. V trimming: 3 bases; J trimming: 9 bases; junction bases outside the gene matches: 4. The chain's CDR3 is CASSFAGGGEQFF. CDR3 nucleotide sequence: TGTGCCAGCAGCTTTGCAGGGGGCGGTGAGCAGTTCTTC.

The chain employs TRBV28 and TRBJ1-1; no definite D call. V shed 2 bases and J shed 7 bases, with 5 bases lying between them. Germline CDR1 MDHEN, CDR2 SYDVKM. The CDR3 spans 11 residues. In nucleotides, the CDR3 is TGTGCCAGCAGTTTAACTCGTGAAGCTTTCTTT. Its protein is CASSLTREAFF.

The rearrangement links TRBV23-1 to TRBJ1-6; possible D gene TRBD1, 6 bases. TRBV23-1 is filed as an ORF, its function uncertain. V dropped 7 bases and J dropped 5 bases, with 15 bases sitting between them. This CDR3 spans 15 amino acids. CDR3 in amino acids: CASKKTGTHNSPLHF. CDR3 sequence (DNA): TGCGCCAGCAAGAAGACCGGGACACATAATTCACCCCTCCACTTT.

The CDR3 region is CASSVAPGSGYEQYF. CDR3 sequence (DNA): TGTGCCAGCAGCGTAGCGCCGGGGTCCGGCTACGAGCAGTACTTC. The J gene is TRBJ2-7, the V gene TRBV9; the D gene is possibly TRBD2 (5 bases). Germline V gene sequence: CDR1 SGDLS, CDR2 YYNGEE. This CDR3 has 15 residues. V dropped 0 bases and J dropped 3 bases, with 13 bases sitting between them.

The chain links TRBV27 to TRBJ1-5, with 7 bases identical to TRBD1. V gave up 6 bases and J gave up 5 bases; unmatched junction bases: 7. The CDR3 sequence is 14 residues long. CDR1 and CDR2 from the germline V gene are MNHEY and SMNVEV (reference sequence). CDR3 nucleotides: TGTGCCAGCAGATCTTTACAGGGGTATCAGCCCCAGCATTTT. It encodes CASRSLQGYQPQHF.

V is TRBV27 and J is TRBJ2-2; D is ambiguous. The germline V gene has CDR1 MNHEY and CDR2 SMNVEV (reference sequence). V lost 2 bases to trimming and J lost 0 bases, with 10 bases between them. The CDR3 contains 16 residues. CDR3 DNA sequence: TGTGCCAGCAGTTTACTAGGAACTTCGAACACCGGGGAGCTGTTTTTT. Its protein product is CASSLLGTSNTGELFF.

On this clone itself: A junction end diverges from the germline sequence, so it may reflect a read error. This chain connects TRBV18 to TRBJ1-1; D is perhaps TRBD1 (5 bases). Germline V lookup: CDR1 KGHSH, CDR2 LQKENI. The CDR3 has 16 amino acids. CDR3 protein: CASSPPSRRQNAEAFF. Here the CDR3 DNA reads TGTGCCAGCTCACCACCCTCTCGCCGACAGAACGCTGAAGCTTTCTTT.

The chain joins TRBV11-3 to TRBJ2-7; 7 nucleotides agree with TRBD1. V dropped 4 bases and J dropped 2; count of bases not matched to a gene: 8. The V gene's germline CDR1 is SGHNT and CDR2 YENEEA. The CDR3 has 15 residues. The CDR3 region is CASSSGGQGAYEQYF. As DNA, the CDR3 is TGTGCCAGCAGCTCGGGCGGCCAGGGGGCCTACGAGCAGTACTTC.

The chain combines TRBV5-3 with TRBJ2-3, with 10 bases aligning to TRBD2. TRBV5-3 is annotated as an ORF whose role is uncertain. CDR3 length: 18 residues. Unmatched junction bases numbered 15, after V lost 4 bases and J lost 4 bases. The CDR3 DNA is TGTGCCAGAAGCGTCCCGTCTAGCGGGAGCCAGGGGGCAGATACGCAGTATTTT. Amino acid sequence: CARSVPSSGSQGADTQYF.

The genes are TRBV6-5 and TRBJ2-1; 7 nucleotides agree with TRBD2. V shed 4 bases and J 7 bases; nucleotides not matched to a gene: 10. Germline V lookup: CDR1 MNHEY, CDR2 SVGAGI. The CDR3 consists of 15 residues. CDR3 in amino acids: CASSLAGVRWNEQFF. The CDR3 nucleotides are TGTGCCAGCAGTTTAGCGGGTGTGAGGTGGAATGAGCAGTTCTTC.

The chain combines TRBV28 with TRBJ2-1, with a possible D match to TRBD2 (5 bases). Germline V gene sequence: CDR1 MDHEN, CDR2 SYDVKM. Trimming removed 5 bases from V and 4 bases from J, with 12 bases in between. The CDR3 consists of 14 residues. CDR3 protein: CASSEGPIYNEQFF. As DNA, the CDR3 is TGTGCCAGCAGTGAGGGTCCCATTTACAATGAGCAGTTCTTC.

The chain has TRBV19 and TRBJ2-7; D is unresolved. This CDR3 is 11 amino acids long. Germline CDR1 is LNHDA and CDR2 is SQIVND (reference sequence). V was trimmed by 6 bases and J by 2 bases, leaving 5 bases between them. The CDR3 DNA is TGTGCCAGTAGCGGTGCCTACGAGCAGTACTTC. This encodes CASSGAYEQYF.

V gene TRBV3-1 (or the pseudogene TRBV3-2) combines with J gene TRBJ2-7; 9 bases line up with TRBD1. Germline V lookup: CDR1 LGHDT, CDR2 YNNKEL (reference sequence). J lost 2 bases, V lost 5 bases, and 4 bases had no gene match. The CDR3 runs to 14 residues. The CDR3 spells CASSNRQGAYEQYF. The CDR3 region has the DNA TGTGCCAGCAGCAACAGACAGGGGGCCTACGAGCAGTACTTC.

The CDR3 is CASSLSGADQPQHF. For the CDR3, the DNA is TGTGCCAGCAGTTTATCAGGGGCCGATCAGCCCCAGCATTTT. This chain connects TRBV28 to TRBJ1-5; tentative D call: TRBD1 (6 bases). The CDR3 runs to 14 residues. Looked up from germline, CDR1 is MDHEN and CDR2 is SYDVKM. V lost 1 base to trimming and J lost 5 bases, with 9 bases between them.

The chain links TRBV15 to TRBJ2-7; a weak D match, TRBD1 (5 bases). The germline V gene encodes CDR1 LNHNV and CDR2 YYDKDF (reference sequence). The CDR3 sequence is 15 residues long. Trimming stripped 1 base from V and 6 bases from J, with 16 bases between. The CDR3 here is CATSRVGQGRFEQYF. The DNA of the CDR3 is TGTGCCACCAGCAGAGTTGGGCAGGGAAGGTTCGAGCAGTACTTC.

The rearrangement uses TRBV2 and TRBJ1-3, with D hard to call. The CDR3 runs to 17 residues. The germline V and J ends were trimmed by 5 bases and 0 bases, with 17 bases remaining between them. Per the germline V gene, CDR1 is SNHLY and CDR2 is FYNNEI. The CDR3 coding sequence is TGTGCCAGCAGTCGGGAGGGCCGTTCAATCTCTGGAAACACCATATATTTT. It encodes CASSREGRSISGNTIYF. Based on the CDR3 plus reference TRBV2 and TRBJ1-3, the full variable domain is EPEVTQTPSHQVTQMGQEVILRCVPISNHLYFYWYRQILGQKVEFLVSFYNNEISEKSEIFDDQFSVERPDGSNFTLKIRSTKLEDSAMYFCASSREGRSISGNTIYFGEGSWLTVV.